The sequence of this TCR beta chain was determined in a study of blood T cell repertoires in COVID-19. As for the study in general: Specimens from acute and convalescent COVID-19 originated in the United States, Italy and Spain. T cells, B-cell-depleted T cells, or PBMCs provided the cDNA or gDNA that served as material.

From germline, CDR1 is KGHSH and CDR2 LQKENI. The CDR3 extends over 16 amino acids. V lost 3 bases, J lost 6 bases, and 9 bases stayed unmatched. Under the authors' procedure: It was from reference gene primer amplification that nucleated cell counts were estimated. Produced via immunoSEQ multiplex PCR; TCRdb's table is partial and in-frame only. D and trimming were read from the DNA, whereas the V and J calls and clone size are those reported in that table. The sample contains more than 85,000 clones, approximately 91% of which appear only once. The chain employs TRBV18 and TRBJ1-4, with TRBD1 identical over 8 bases. The clonotype comes from a man in his sixties with acute or convalescent COVID-19. Sequenced material: peripheral blood. DNA for the CDR3: TGTGCCAGCTCACCCGCAGGGGGCGCTTGGTATGAAAAACTGTTTTTT. Encoded protein: CASSPAGGAWYEKLFF.